The rows below give T cell receptor beta chains drawn from one sample of a study of molecular identifiers for immune sequencing clone quantification. TCRdb itself ran the PCR reads through MiXCR, one entry per CDR3 protein. The repertoire includes under 650,000 distinct CDR3 sequences, 15% to 20% of them detected once, and about 0.9% sits in the top ten. Specimen: naive CD8+ T cells from blood, with Jurkat cell RNA spiked in. These receptors were taken from a human donor in good health. Some libraries in this study had Jurkat cell RNA spiked in. The CDR3 runs from the conserved cysteine through the conserved F or W. The D gene is left open where the match is weak. Some rows have no size entry. The others give once, few or many, or a class for an expanded clone.

many	NA	TRBV27	TRBJ1-1	TGTGCCAGCAGGAGAGGGGCGGGAAACACTGAAGCTTTCTTT	CASRRGAGNTEAFF
many	NA	TRBV29-1	TRBJ2-3	TGCAGCGGCTTAGGGACAACTAGCACAGATACGCAGTATTTT	CSGLGTTSTDTQYF
many	NA	TRBV12-3/TRBV12-4	TRBJ1-5	TGTGCCAGCAGTTTAGGTGACCACAGTCAGCCCCAGCATTTT	CASSLGDHSQPQHF
once	NA	TRBV9	TRBJ1-6	TGTGCCAGCAGCGTCTCAGGGGATCATAATTCACCCCTCCACTTT	CASSVSGDHNSPLHF
NA	NA	TRBV3-1	TRBJ1-6	TGTGCCAGCAGCCAAGGTCTGCCGGGCAAGTATTCACCCCTCCACTTT	CASSQGLPGKYSPLHF
many	TRBD1	TRBV7-6	TRBJ1-5	TGTGCCAGCAGCTTTCACAGGGGAGACCAGCCCCAGCATTTT	CASSFHRGDQPQHF
NA	NA	TRBV19	TRBJ2-7	TGTGCCAGTAGTGTAGGACTCTACTCCTACGAGCAGTACTTC	CASSVGLYSYEQYF
many	NA	TRBV2	TRBJ2-5	TGTGCCAGCAGTGATATAGGACAAGAGACCCAGTACTTC	CASSDIGQETQYF
NA	NA	TRBV4-3	TRBJ1-1	TGCGCCAGCACATCGGGGCGCATGAACACTGAAGCTTTCTTT	CASTSGRMNTEAFF
few	TRBD2	TRBV10-3	TRBJ2-3	TGTGCCATCAGTGAGTTCGGCGGGGGGCGCACAGATACGCAGTATTTT	CAISEFGGGRTDTQYF
few	NA	TRBV19	TRBJ1-1	TGTGCCAGCGTATTTGGCTCTGAAGCTTTCTTT	CASVFGSEAFF